Listed here is a single T cell receptor beta chain. Assay used: immunoSEQ multiplex PCR; TCRdb lists only in-frame clones, some missing. In the table there are about 270,000 clones, roughly 90% of which are singletons. The source of the sample is a study of blood T cell repertoires in COVID-19. V was clipped by 7 bases and J by 3 bases, with 16 bases between them. Germline CDR1 LNHDA, CDR2 SQIVND (reference sequence). This CDR3 is 15 amino acids long. V usage is TRBV19 and J usage is TRBJ1-5, with D perhaps matching TRBD1 (5 bases). This TCR derives from an older woman who had recovered from COVID-19. Material: PBMCs or T cells enriched from blood (not recorded which). The CDR3 is CASTAAGSLNQPQHF. In DNA form, the CDR3 reads TGTGCCAGTACCGCGGCAGGGTCACTCAATCAGCCCCAGCATTTT.